The clone carrying this T cell receptor beta chain was recorded only once. Sequencing of TCR beta, carried out with a high-throughput approach, was applied to CD8+ and CD4+ T cells from the blood. Each multiple sclerosis control was a treatment-naive patient with relapsing-remitting disease that was either stable or active. TEMRA cells were FACS-enriched, unlike CD8+ and CD4+ T cells, which were negatively isolated. Reverse transcription used about 0.5 to 1 ug RNA and random hexamers. Amplification of TCR beta CDR3 was carried out by immunoSEQ multiplex PCR, which covered 54 Vbeta and 13 Jbeta segments. Each CDR3 protein gets one entry after TCRdb re-called the immunoSEQ multiplex PCR reads with MiXCR. The sample yields some 110,000 distinct CDR3 sequences, 85% to 95% seen once. The data are from a study of CD8 T cells in Susac syndrome. There are 16 residues in the CDR3. J was trimmed by 4 bases and V by 4 bases; bases with no gene match: 8. The germline V gene has CDR1 LNHDA and CDR2 SQIVND (reference sequence).

The sample consisted of CD4+ T cells from PBMCs. The sequence came from a human donor with multiple sclerosis. The chain carries TRBV19 and TRBJ2-1; TRBD1 matches at 9 bases. In DNA, the CDR3 is TGTGCCAGTAGTACCCTCCGGGGACAGGGTTACAATGAGCAGTTCTTC. It translates to CASSTLRGQGYNEQFF.